This T cell receptor beta chain was recorded in a study of OX40 agonist ivuxolimab in advanced cancers. Background on the study: An agonistic human IgG2 monoclonal antibody against OX40 (CD134) was given.

Trimming took off 4 bases at V and 3 bases at J, with 14 bases between the two ends. This CDR3 has 14 amino acids. Germline CDR1 SGHRS, CDR2 YFSETQ. Concerning this clone itself: Antigen unknown.

Study results and caveats: Some nonresponders likewise displayed low normalized T-cell clonal expansion.

Sequencing was performed with immunoSEQ multiplex PCR; in TCRdb, only in-frame clones are kept and a portion is missing. The profile shows 65,000 to 80,000 clones, approximately 90% of them singletons. The TCR originated in an adult with an advanced solid tumor such as melanoma, head and neck, liver or kidney cancer. Sequenced here: CD4+ or CD8+ T cells sorted from blood, sampled in a trial of the OX40 agonist ivuxolimab. The J gene is TRBJ2-7, the V gene TRBV5-1; perhaps D is TRBD1 or TRBD2 (5 bases each). The CDR3 DNA reads as TGCGCCAGCAGCACCCGGGACCCCCTCTACGAGCAGTACTTC. As protein: CASSTRDPLYEQYF.